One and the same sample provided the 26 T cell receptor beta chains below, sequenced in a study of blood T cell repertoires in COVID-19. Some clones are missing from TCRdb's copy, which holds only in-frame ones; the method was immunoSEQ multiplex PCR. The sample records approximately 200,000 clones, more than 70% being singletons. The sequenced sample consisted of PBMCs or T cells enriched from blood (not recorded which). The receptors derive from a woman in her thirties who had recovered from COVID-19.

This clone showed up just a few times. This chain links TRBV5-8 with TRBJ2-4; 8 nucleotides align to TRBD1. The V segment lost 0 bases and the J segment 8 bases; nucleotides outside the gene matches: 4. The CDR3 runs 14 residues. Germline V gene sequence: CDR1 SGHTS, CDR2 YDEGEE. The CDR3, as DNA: TGTGCCAGCAGCTTGGCAGGGGGCGGATACATTCAGTACTTC. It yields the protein CASSLAGGGYIQYF.

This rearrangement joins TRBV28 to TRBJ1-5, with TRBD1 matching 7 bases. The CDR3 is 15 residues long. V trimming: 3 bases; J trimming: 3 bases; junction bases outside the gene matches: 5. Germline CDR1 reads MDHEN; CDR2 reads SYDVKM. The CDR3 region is CASSFAGQDNQPQHF. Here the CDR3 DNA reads TGTGCCAGCAGTTTCGCCGGACAGGACAATCAGCCCCAGCATTTT.

The CDR3 sequence: CASSFRGGIRSSYTF. Written as DNA, the CDR3 is TGTGCCAGCAGTTTTCGCGGGGGCATCCGTAGTAGCTACACCTTC. V usage is TRBV28 and J usage is TRBJ1-2, with a tentative D call TRBD1 (6 bases). There are 15 residues in the CDR3. Germline V gene sequence: CDR1 MDHEN, CDR2 SYDVKM. The V end lost 3 bases, the J end lost 9 bases, and 20 bases lay between the germline ends.

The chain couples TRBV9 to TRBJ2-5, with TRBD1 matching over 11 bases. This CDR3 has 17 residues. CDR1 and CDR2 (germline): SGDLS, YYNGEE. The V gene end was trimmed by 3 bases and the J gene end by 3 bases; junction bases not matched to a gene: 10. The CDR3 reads CASSDSGQGARKETQYF. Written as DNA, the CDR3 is TGTGCCAGCAGCGACAGCGGACAGGGGGCGCGGAAAGAGACCCAGTACTTC.

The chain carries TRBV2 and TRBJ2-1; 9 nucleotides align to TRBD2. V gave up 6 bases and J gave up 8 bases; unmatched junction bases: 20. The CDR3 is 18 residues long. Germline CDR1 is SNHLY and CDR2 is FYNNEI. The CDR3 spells CASSEPNAPSGIGDEQFF. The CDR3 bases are TGTGCCAGCAGCGAACCAAATGCGCCTAGCGGGATCGGCGATGAGCAGTTCTTC.

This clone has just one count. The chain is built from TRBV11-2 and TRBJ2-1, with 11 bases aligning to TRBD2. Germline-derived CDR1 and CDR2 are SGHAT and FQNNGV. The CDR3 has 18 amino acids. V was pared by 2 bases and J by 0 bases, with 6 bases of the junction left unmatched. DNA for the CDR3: TGTGCCAGCAGCTTAAGGCTAGCGGGAGGATACTCCTACAATGAGCAGTTCTTC. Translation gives CASSLRLAGGYSYNEQFF.

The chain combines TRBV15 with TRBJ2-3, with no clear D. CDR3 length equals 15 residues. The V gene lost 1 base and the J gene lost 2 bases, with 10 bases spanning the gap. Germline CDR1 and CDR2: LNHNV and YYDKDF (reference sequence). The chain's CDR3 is CATSRVAEITDTQYF. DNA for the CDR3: TGTGCCACCAGCAGAGTGGCAGAAATCACAGATACGCAGTATTTT.

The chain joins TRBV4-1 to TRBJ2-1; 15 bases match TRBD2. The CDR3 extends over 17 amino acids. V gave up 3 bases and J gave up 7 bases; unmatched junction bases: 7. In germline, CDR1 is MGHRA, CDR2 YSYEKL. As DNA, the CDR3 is TGCGCCAGCAGCCAGGGACTAGCGGGAGGCGGTGGGAATGAGCAGTTCTTC. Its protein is CASSQGLAGGGGNEQFF.

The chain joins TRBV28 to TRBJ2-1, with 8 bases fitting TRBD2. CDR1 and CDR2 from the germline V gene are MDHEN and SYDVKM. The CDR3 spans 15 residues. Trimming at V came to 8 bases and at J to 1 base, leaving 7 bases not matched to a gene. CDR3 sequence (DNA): TGTGCCAGCGCAATCGGCGGGGGGTCCTACAATGAGCAGTTCTTC. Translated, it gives CASAIGGGSYNEQFF.

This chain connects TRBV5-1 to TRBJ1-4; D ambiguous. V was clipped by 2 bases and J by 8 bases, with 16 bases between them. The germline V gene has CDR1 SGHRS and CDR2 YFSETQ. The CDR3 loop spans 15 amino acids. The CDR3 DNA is TGCGCCAGCAGCTTCGGTGGCGGTCCAAGAGAAAAACTGTTTTTT. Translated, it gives CASSFGGGPREKLFF.

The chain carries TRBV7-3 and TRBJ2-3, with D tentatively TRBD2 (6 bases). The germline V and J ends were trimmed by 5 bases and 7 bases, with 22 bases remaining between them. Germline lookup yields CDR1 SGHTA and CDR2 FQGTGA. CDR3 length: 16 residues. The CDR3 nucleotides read TGTGCCAGCAGCCCGCGGGGACGGGAGTCAAGATATACGCAGTATTTT. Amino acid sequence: CASSPRGRESRYTQYF. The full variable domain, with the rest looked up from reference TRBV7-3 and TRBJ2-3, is GAGVSQTPSNKVTEKGKYVELRCDPISGHTALYWYRQSLGQGPEFLIYFQGTGAADDSGLPNDRFFAVRPEGSVSTLKIQRTERGDSAVYLCASSPRGRESRYTQYFGPGTRLTVL.

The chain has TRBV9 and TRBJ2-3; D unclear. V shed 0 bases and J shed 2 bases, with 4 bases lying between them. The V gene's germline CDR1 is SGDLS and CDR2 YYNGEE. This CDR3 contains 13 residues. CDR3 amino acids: CASSVGATDTQYF. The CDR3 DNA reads TGTGCCAGCAGCGTAGGCGCCACAGATACGCAGTATTTT.

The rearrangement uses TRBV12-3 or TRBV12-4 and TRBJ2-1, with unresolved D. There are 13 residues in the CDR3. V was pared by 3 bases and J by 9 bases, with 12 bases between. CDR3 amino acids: CASSFFSFGEQFF. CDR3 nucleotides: TGTGCCAGCAGTTTTTTTAGCTTCGGTGAGCAGTTCTTC.

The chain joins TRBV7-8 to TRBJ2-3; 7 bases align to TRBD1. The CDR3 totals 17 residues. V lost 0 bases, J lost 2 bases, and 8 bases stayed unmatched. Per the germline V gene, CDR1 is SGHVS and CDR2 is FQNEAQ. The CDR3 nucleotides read TGTGCCAGCAGCTTAGCGTCAGGGGGTTCCCCCACAGATACGCAGTATTTT. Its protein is CASSLASGGSPTDTQYF. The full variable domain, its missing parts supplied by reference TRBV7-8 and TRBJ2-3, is GAGVSQSPRYKVAKRGQDVALRCDPISGHVSLFWYQQALGQGPEFLTYFQNEAQLDKSGLPSDRFFAERPEGSVSTLKIQRTQQEDSAVYLCASSLASGGSPTDTQYFGPGTRLTVL.

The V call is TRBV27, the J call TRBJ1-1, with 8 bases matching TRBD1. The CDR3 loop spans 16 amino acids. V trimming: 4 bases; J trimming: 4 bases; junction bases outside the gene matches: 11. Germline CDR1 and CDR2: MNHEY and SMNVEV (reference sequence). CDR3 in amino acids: CASSSQLQGGSTEAFF. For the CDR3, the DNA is TGTGCCAGCAGTTCGCAATTACAGGGGGGTAGCACTGAAGCTTTCTTT.

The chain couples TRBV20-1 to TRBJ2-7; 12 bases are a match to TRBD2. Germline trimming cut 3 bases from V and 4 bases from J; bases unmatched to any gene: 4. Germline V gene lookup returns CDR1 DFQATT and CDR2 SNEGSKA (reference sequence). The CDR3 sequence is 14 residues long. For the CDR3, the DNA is TGCAGTGCTAGTAGACTAGCGGGAGAGTACGAGCAGTACTTC. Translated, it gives CSASRLAGEYEQYF.

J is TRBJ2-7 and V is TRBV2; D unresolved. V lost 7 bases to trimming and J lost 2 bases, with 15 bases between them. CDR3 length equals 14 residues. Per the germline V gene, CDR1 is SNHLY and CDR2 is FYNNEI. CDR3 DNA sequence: TGTGCCAGCATCGGAAGGAACAGTCCCTACGAGCAGTACTTC. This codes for CASIGRNSPYEQYF.

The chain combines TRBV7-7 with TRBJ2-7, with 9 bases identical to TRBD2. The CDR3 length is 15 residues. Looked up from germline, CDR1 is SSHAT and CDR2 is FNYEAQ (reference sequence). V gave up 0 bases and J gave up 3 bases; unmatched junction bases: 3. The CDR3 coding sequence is TGTGCCAGCAGCTTAGCTAGCGGGAGCCGCTACGAGCAGTACTTC. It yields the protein CASSLASGSRYEQYF.

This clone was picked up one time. CDR3 sequence: CASSPLVPGQGAEQYF. The CDR3 coding sequence is TGTGCCAGCTCACCACTAGTTCCGGGACAGGGGGCCGAGCAGTACTTC. This chain connects TRBV18 to TRBJ2-7; the match to TRBD1 covers 12 bases. The CDR3 sequence is 16 residues long. The V gene's germline CDR1 is KGHSH and CDR2 LQKENI. V shed 1 base, J shed 6 bases, and the junction held 7 bases outside the gene matches. The full variable domain, its missing parts supplied by reference TRBV18 and TRBJ2-7, is NAGVMQNPRHLVRRRGQEARLRCSPMKGHSHVYWYRQLPEEGLKFMVYLQKENIIDESGMPKERFSAEFPKEGPSILRIQQVVRGDSAAYFCASSPLVPGQGAEQYFGPGTRLTVT.

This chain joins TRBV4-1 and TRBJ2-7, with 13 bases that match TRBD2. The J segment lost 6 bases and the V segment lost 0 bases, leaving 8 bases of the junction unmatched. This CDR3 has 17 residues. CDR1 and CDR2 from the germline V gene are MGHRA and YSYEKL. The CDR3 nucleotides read TGCGCCAGCAGCCAAGATCTACTAGCGGGAGGGCTGGTCGAGCAGTACTTC. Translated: CASSQDLLAGGLVEQYF.

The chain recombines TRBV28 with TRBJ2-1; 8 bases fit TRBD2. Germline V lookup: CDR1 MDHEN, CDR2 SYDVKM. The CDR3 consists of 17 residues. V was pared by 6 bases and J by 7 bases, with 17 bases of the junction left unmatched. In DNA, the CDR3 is TGTGCCAGCAGCCCTACTTGGCGGACTAGCTCGTCGAATGAGCAGTTCTTC. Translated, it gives CASSPTWRTSSSNEQFF. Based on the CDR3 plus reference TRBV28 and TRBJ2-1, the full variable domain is DVKVTQSSRYLVKRTGEKVFLECVQDMDHENMFWYRQDPGLGLRLIYFSYDVKMKEKGDIPEGYSVSREKKERFSLILESASTNQTSMYLCASSPTWRTSSSNEQFFGPGTRLTVL.

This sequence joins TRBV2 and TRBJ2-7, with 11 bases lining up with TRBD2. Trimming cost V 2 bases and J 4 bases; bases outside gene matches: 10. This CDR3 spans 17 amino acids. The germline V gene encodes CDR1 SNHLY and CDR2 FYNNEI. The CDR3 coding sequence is TGTGCCAGCAGTGAAAGGACTAGCGGGCTCCTTCGGTACGAGCAGTACTTC. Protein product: CASSERTSGLLRYEQYF.

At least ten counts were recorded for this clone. The DNA of the CDR3 is TGTGCCAGCAGCAATGCAGGGGGAGTTAACTATGGCTACACCTTC. Its translation is CASSNAGGVNYGYTF. The chain is built from TRBV21-1 and TRBJ1-2; the table's TRBD1 call for D was not verified on the DNA. TRBV21-1 is termed a pseudogene. The CDR3 has 15 residues.

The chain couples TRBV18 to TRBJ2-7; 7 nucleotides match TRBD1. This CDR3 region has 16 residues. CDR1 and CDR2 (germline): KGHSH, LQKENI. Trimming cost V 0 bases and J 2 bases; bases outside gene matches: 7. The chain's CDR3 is CASSPPLPGGTYEQYF. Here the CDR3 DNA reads TGTGCCAGCTCACCACCGTTGCCAGGGGGAACCTACGAGCAGTACTTC.

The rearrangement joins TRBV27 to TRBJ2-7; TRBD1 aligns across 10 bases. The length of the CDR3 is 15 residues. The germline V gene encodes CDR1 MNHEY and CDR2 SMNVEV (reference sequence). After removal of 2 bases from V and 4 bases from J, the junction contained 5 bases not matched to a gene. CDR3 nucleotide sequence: TGTGCCAGCAGTTTAAAGACAGGGGGCGGGTACGAGCAGTACTTC. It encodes CASSLKTGGGYEQYF.

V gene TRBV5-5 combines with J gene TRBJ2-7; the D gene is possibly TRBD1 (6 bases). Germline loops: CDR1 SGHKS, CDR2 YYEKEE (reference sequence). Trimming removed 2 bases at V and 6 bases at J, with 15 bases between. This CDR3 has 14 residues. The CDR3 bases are TGTGCCAGCAGCTTCGCCCCGGTAGGGGGCGAGCAGTACTTC. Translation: CASSFAPVGGEQYF.